What follows are 16 T cell receptor beta chains derived from one specimen sequenced in a study of CD4+ T cells in melanoma. Profiling relied on immunoSEQ multiplex PCR, and the TCRdb table lists in-frame clones only, not all of them. The repertoire has more than 15,000 clones, more than 70% of them found once; the top ten carry over 9.5%. The source material was cells from a culture (not recorded whether cultured in vitro). These receptors were obtained from a human donor with melanoma.

The rearrangement uses TRBV4-1 and TRBJ1-2; D is undetermined. V lost 1 base, J lost 0 bases, and 9 bases lay in between. CDR1 MGHRA and CDR2 YSYEKL come from the germline V gene. The CDR3 loop spans 15 amino acids. The CDR3 protein is CASSQGSGANYGYTF. The CDR3 nucleotides are TGCGCCAGCAGCCAAGGGAGCGGGGCTAACTATGGCTACACCTTC.

The chain links TRBV29-1 to TRBJ2-7; D gene uncertain. This CDR3 contains 14 residues. From germline, CDR1 is SQVTM and CDR2 ANQGSEA. Trimming stripped 0 bases from V and 7 bases from J, with 16 bases between. The CDR3 DNA sequence: TGCAGCGTTGAAGATATGGGCCCCCGCAGGGAGCAGTACTTC. This sequence encodes CSVEDMGPRREQYF.

This clone was counted between two and nine times. V and J are TRBV7-2 and TRBJ1-1, with no clear D. Germline assignment: CDR1 SGHTA and CDR2 FQGNSA. There are 15 residues in the CDR3. V lost 2 bases, J lost 1 base, and 11 bases lay in between. CDR3 loop: CASSLTRGRNTEAFF. CDR3 nucleotides: TGTGCCAGCAGCTTAACCCGGGGTCGGAACACTGAAGCTTTCTTT.

The rearrangement links TRBV20-1 to TRBJ2-3, with D perhaps matching TRBD1 or TRBD2 (5 bases each). Germline assignment: CDR1 DFQATT and CDR2 SNEGSKA (reference sequence). V lost 5 bases and J lost 6, with 9 bases in between. There are 11 residues in the CDR3. The CDR3 DNA reads TGCAGTGCTCCCTGGGGGGATACGCAGTATTTT. Translating it yields CSAPWGDTQYF.

Only a few counts were recorded for this clone. V usage is TRBV10-2 and J usage is TRBJ2-7; D not resolved. Germline assignment: CDR1 WSHSY and CDR2 SAAADI. This CDR3 is built from 15 residues. V was pared by 4 bases and J by 0 bases, with 13 bases between. CDR3 DNA: TGCGCCAGCAGTGGGTCCAGCCTGAGCTCCTACGAGCAGTACTTC. It yields the protein CASSGSSLSSYEQYF.

This CDR3 reads CASSSTGATSNQPQHF. DNA of the CDR3: TGCGCCAGCAGTTCGACAGGGGCGACTAGCAATCAGCCCCAGCATTTT. The J gene is TRBJ1-5, the V gene TRBV10-1, with 8 nucleotides matching TRBD1. CDR3 length: 16 amino acids. The ends lost 5 bases at V and 0 bases at J; junction bases unmatched: 6. Per the germline V gene, CDR1 is WNHNN and CDR2 is SYGVQD (reference sequence).

CDR3 DNA sequence: TGTGCCAGCTCACCATTCCGGGACAGGGGGGGAGATACGCAGTATTTT. This encodes CASSPFRDRGGDTQYF. V and J are TRBV18 and TRBJ2-3; the match to TRBD1 covers 11 bases. V trimming: 2 bases; J trimming: 5 bases; junction bases outside the gene matches: 6. The CDR3 is 16 amino acids. Germline loops: CDR1 KGHSH, CDR2 LQKENI.

CDR3 DNA: TGTGCCAGCAGTGAGAGGCAAGTCAAATCCTACGAGCAGTACTTC. This sequence encodes CASSERQVKSYEQYF. The rearrangement links TRBV2 to TRBJ2-7; D call uncertain. With 3 bases removed from V and 1 base from J, the gap between germline ends came to 13 bases. The CDR3 consists of 15 residues. Germline CDR1 SNHLY, CDR2 FYNNEI. The variable domain in full, completed from reference TRBV2 and TRBJ2-7, reads EPEVTQTPSHQVTQMGQEVILRCVPISNHLYFYWYRQILGQKVEFLVSFYNNEISEKSEIFDDQFSVERPDGSNFTLKIRSTKLEDSAMYFCASSERQVKSYEQYFGPGTRLTVT.

The chain links TRBV11-2 to TRBJ1-2; D is uncertain. This CDR3 has 13 amino acids. The V end was cut by 5 bases, the J end by 0 bases, with 7 bases between. Germline V lookup: CDR1 SGHAT, CDR2 FQNNGV. CDR3 sequence (DNA): TGTGCCAGCAGCGAGAGCACTAACTATGGCTACACCTTC. Translating it yields CASSESTNYGYTF.

The chain combines TRBV7-2 with TRBJ1-3; D ambiguous. The V gene lost 5 bases and the J gene lost 0 bases, with 14 bases spanning the gap. Germline V CDR1 and CDR2: SGHTA, FQGNSA. CDR3 length: 16 residues. For the CDR3, the DNA is TGTGCCAGCAGCGATAACGGACGCGACTCTGGAAACACCATATATTTT. This translates into CASSDNGRDSGNTIYF.

The V gene is TRBV7-6, the J gene TRBJ2-7, with a possible D match to TRBD1 (6 bases). V was shortened by 4 bases and J by 1 base, with 8 bases between the two germline ends. Germline V gene data show CDR1 as SGHVS and CDR2 as FNYEAQ. CDR3 size: 13 residues. Here the CDR3 reads CASSSDSSYEQYF. CDR3 DNA sequence: TGTGCCAGCAGCTCGGACAGTTCCTACGAGCAGTACTTC.

This clone appeared a few times. The chain couples TRBV29-1 to TRBJ2-5, with unresolved D. Germline CDR1 reads SQVTM; CDR2 reads ANQGSEA. This CDR3 has 13 residues. V dropped 3 bases and J dropped 0 bases, with 8 bases sitting between them. The chain's CDR3 is CSVDSGNQETQYF. In DNA, the CDR3 is TGCAGCGTTGATTCTGGGAACCAAGAGACCCAGTACTTC.

This chain links TRBV6-1 with TRBJ2-3; 14 bases fit TRBD2. V shed 4 bases, J shed 0 bases, and the junction held 12 bases outside the gene matches. CDR3 length equals 20 residues. Germline lookup yields CDR1 MNHNS and CDR2 SASEGT. CDR3 coding DNA: TGTGCCAGCAGTGGTACACCGGGACTAGCGGGGGCCAGGAGCACAGATACGCAGTATTTT. Translation gives CASSGTPGLAGARSTDTQYF.

A few counts support this clone. The genes are TRBV6-5 and TRBJ1-2; D gene ambiguous. This CDR3 comprises 11 residues. Germline V gene data show CDR1 as MNHEY and CDR2 as SVGAGI. Trimming took 4 bases from V and 8 from J, leaving 8 bases between them. CDR3 bases: TGTGCCAGCAGTTGGGGAAACGGCTACACCTTC. It translates to CASSWGNGYTF.

V gene TRBV11-2 combines with J gene TRBJ2-7, with D perhaps matching TRBD1 (6 bases). With 4 bases removed from V and 11 bases from J, the gap between germline ends came to 18 bases. This CDR3 comprises 13 residues. CDR1 SGHAT and CDR2 FQNNGV come from the germline V gene. The CDR3 nucleotides read TGTGCCAGCAGCTCCCGGACAGACCTGTTGGAGTACTTC. This encodes CASSSRTDLLEYF.

Only a few counts were recorded for this clone. V gene TRBV12-5 combines with J gene TRBJ2-2; TRBD2 matches 14 bases. Germline values: CDR1 LGHNT, CDR2 FRNRAP. The CDR3 spans 21 residues. The V gene end was trimmed by 0 bases and the J gene end by 2 bases; junction bases not matched to a gene: 11. In DNA form, the CDR3 reads TGTGCTAGTGGTTTGGTACTAATAGAGGGACTAGCGGGGGTTAACACCGGGGAGCTGTTTTTT. This encodes CASGLVLIEGLAGVNTGELFF.